This T cell receptor beta chain came from a study of control samples from healthy donors and cancer patients. The repertoire was sequenced with immunoSEQ multiplex PCR; TCRdb's copy has only in-frame clones and lacks some. The profile shows under 60,000 clones, over 90% of them singletons. The CDR3 has 11 amino acids. The ends were cut back, 5 bases at V and 2 bases at J, with 4 bases in the middle. Germline V gene data show CDR1 as MDHEN and CDR2 as SYDVKM. The origin of this receptor is a woman in her forties or fifties with head and neck cancer. The chain couples TRBV28 to TRBJ2-7; D is ambiguous. Sequenced sample: PBMCs. The chain's CDR3 is CASSATYEQYF. In nucleotides, the CDR3 is TGTGCCAGCAGTGCCACCTACGAGCAGTACTTC.